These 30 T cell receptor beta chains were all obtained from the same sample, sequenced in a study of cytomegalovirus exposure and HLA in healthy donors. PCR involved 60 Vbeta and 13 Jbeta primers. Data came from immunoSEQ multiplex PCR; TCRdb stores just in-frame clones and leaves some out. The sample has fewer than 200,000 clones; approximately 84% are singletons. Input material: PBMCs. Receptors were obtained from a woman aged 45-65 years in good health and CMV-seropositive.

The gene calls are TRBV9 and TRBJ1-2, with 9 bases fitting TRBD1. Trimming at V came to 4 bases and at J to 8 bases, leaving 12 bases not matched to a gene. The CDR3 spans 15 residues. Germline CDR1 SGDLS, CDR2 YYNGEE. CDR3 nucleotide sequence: TGTGCCAGCAGCCCTCACCCACAGGGGGCGGGGGGCTACACCTTC. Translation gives CASSPHPQGAGGYTF.

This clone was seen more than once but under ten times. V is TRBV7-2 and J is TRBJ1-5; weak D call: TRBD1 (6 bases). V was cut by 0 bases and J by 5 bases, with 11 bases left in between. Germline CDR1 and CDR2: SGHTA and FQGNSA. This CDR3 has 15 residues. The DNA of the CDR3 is TGTGCCAGCAGCTTAGCGCGGGGGGCAGATCAGCCCCAGCATTTT. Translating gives CASSLARGADQPQHF.

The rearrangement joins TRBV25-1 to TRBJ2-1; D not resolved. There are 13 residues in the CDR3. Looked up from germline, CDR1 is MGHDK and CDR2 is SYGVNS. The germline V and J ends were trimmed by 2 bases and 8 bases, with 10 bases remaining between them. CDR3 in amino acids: CASSEPSEDEQFF. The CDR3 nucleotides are TGTGCCAGCAGTGAACCGTCCGAGGATGAGCAGTTCTTC.

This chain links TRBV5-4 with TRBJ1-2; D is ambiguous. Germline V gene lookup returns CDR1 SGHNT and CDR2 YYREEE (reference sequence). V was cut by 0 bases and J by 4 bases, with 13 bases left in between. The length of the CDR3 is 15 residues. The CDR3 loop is CASSLGSEDLYGYTF. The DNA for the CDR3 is TGTGCCAGCAGCTTGGGGTCGGAGGATCTCTATGGCTACACCTTC.

For the CDR3, the DNA is TGCGCCAGCAGTGAAGGAGGACAGGGTGGCGTATATGATGGCTACACCTTC. This translates into CASSEGGQGGVYDGYTF. This chain links TRBV10-2 with TRBJ1-2; 8 bases agree with TRBD1. V shed 3 bases, J shed 6 bases, and the junction held 15 bases outside the gene matches. Germline V gene data show CDR1 as WSHSY and CDR2 as SAAADI. This CDR3 comprises 17 residues.

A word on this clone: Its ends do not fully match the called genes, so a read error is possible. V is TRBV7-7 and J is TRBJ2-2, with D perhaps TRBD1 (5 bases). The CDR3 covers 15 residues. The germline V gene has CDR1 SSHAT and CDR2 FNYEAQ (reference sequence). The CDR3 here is CASSFSQGREGELFF. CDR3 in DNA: TGTGCTAGCAGCTTTTCCCAGGGAAGGGAAGGGGAGCTGTTTTTT.

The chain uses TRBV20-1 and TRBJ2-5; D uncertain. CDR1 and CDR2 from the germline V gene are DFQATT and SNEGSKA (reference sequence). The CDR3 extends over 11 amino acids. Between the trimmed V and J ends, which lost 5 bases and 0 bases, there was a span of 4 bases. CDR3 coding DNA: TGCAGTGCTGAGTACCAAGAGACCCAGTACTTC. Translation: CSAEYQETQYF.

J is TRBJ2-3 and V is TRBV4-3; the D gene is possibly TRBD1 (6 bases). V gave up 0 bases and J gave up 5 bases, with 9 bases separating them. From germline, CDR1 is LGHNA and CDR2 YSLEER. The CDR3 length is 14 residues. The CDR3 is CASSQESRGDTQYF. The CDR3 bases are TGCGCCAGCAGCCAAGAGAGCAGGGGAGATACGCAGTATTTT.

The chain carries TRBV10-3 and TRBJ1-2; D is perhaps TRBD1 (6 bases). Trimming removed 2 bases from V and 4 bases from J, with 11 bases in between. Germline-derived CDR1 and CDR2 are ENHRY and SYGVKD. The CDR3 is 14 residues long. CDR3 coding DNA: TGTGCCATCAGTGAGGCAGGGGAGAGCTATGGCTACACCTTC. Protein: CAISEAGESYGYTF.

The CDR3 nucleotides are TGTGCCAGCAGCGCCGGGGGACCAGCCAACACCGGGGAGCTGTTTTTT. Translated: CASSAGGPANTGELFF. The J gene is TRBJ2-2, the V gene TRBV9; a weak D match, TRBD2 (6 bases). CDR1 is SGDLS and CDR2 is YYNGEE in the germline V gene. V lost 3 bases to trimming and J lost 2 bases, with 14 bases between them. The CDR3 totals 16 residues.

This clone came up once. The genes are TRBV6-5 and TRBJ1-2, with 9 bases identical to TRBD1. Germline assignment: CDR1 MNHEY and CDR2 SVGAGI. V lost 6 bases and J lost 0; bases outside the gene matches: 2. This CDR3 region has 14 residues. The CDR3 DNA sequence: TGTGCCAGCAGGAGGGACAGGGCTAACTATGGCTACACCTTC. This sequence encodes CASRRDRANYGYTF.

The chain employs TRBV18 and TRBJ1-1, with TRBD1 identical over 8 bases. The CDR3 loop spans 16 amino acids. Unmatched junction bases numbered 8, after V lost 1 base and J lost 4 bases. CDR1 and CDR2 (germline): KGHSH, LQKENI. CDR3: CASSPRDDRGVTEAFF. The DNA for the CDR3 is TGTGCCAGCTCACCACGGGACGACAGGGGAGTCACTGAAGCTTTCTTT.

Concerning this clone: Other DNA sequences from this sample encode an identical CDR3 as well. CDR3 nucleotides: TGTGCCAGCAGGGGACTCCAAACCTACGAGCAGTACTTC. Translated, it gives CASRGLQTYEQYF. The chain has TRBV6-5 and TRBJ2-7, with D perhaps matching TRBD2 (6 bases). V was trimmed by 6 bases and J by 2 bases, leaving 11 bases between them. From germline, CDR1 is MNHEY and CDR2 SVGAGI. This CDR3 is 13 amino acids long.

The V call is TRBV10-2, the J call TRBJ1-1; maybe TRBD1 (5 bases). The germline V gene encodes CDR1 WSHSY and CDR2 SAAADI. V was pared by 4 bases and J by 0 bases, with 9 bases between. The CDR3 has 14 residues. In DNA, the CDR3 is TGCGCCAGCAGTGTTACAGGTTTGAACACTGAAGCTTTCTTT. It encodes CASSVTGLNTEAFF.

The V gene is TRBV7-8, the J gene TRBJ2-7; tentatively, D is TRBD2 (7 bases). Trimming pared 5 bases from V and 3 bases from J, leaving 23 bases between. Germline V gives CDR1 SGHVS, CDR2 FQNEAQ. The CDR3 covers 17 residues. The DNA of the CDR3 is TGTGCCAGCAGCCCCTCGGGGGCTAGCGGAAACAGCTACGAGCAGTACTTC. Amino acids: CASSPSGASGNSYEQYF.

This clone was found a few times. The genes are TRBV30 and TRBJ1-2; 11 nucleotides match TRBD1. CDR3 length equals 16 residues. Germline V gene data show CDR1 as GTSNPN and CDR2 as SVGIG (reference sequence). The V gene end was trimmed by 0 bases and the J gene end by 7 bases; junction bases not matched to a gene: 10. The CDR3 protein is CAWSVGPGQGARGYTF. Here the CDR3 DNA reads TGTGCCTGGAGTGTAGGCCCTGGACAGGGGGCGCGTGGCTACACCTTC. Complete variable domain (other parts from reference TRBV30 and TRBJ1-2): SQTIHQWPATLVQPVGSPLSLECTVEGTSNPNLYWYRQAAGRGLQLLFYSVGIGQISSEVPQNLSASRPQDRQFILSSKKLLLSDSGFYLCAWSVGPGQGARGYTFGSGTRLTVV.

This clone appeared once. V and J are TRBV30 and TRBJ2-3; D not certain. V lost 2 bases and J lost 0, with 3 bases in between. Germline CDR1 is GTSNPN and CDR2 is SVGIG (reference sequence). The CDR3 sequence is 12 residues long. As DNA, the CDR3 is TGTGCCTGGAGTACTAGCACAGATACGCAGTATTTT. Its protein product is CAWSTSTDTQYF.

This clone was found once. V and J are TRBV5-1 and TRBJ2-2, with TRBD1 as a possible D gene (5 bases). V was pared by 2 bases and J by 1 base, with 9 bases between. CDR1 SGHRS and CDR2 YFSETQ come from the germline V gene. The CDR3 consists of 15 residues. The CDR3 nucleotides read TGCGCCAGCAGCTTCCAGGGAATGAACACCGGGGAGCTGTTTTTT. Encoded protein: CASSFQGMNTGELFF.

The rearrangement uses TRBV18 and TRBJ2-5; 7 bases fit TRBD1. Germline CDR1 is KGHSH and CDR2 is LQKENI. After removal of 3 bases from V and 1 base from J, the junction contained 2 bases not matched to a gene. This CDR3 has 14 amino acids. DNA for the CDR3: TGTGCCAGCTCACCGGGACAGCCCCAAGAGACCCAGTACTTC. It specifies CASSPGQPQETQYF.

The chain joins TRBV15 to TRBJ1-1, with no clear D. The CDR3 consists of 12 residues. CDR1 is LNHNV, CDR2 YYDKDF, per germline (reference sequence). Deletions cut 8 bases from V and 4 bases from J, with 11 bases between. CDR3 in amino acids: CATSEVITEAFF. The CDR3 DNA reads TGTGCCACCTCAGAAGTCATCACTGAAGCTTTCTTT.

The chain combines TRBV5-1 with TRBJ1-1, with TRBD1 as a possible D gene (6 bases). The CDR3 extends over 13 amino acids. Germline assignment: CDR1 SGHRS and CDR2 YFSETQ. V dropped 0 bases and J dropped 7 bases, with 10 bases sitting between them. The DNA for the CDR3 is TGCGCCAGCAGCTTGGGGGGGGGCGATGAAGCTTTCTTT. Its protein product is CASSLGGGDEAFF.

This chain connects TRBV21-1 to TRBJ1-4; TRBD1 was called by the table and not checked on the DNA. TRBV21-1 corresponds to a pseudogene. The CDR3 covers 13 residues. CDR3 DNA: TGTGCCAGCAATCCGGACACGAGTGAAAAACTGTTTTTT. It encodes CASNPDTSEKLFF.

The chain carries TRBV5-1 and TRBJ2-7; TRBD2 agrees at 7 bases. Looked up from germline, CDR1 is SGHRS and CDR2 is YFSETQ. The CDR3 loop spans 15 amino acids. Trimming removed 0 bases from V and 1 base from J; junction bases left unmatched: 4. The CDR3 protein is CASSLGGGGSYEQYF. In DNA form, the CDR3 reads TGCGCCAGCAGCTTGGGGGGCGGGGGTTCCTACGAGCAGTACTTC.

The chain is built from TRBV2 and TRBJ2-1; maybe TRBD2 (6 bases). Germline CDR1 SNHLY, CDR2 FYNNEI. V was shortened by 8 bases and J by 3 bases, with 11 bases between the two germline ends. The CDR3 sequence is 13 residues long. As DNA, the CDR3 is TGTGCCAGCCGACTAGGTATCTACAATGAGCAGTTCTTC. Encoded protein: CASRLGIYNEQFF.

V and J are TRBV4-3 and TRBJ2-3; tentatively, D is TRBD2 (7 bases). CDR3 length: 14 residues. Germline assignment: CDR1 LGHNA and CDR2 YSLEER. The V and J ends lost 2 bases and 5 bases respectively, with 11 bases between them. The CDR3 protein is CASSQSGGQDTQYF. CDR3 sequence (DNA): TGCGCCAGCAGCCAATCGGGGGGCCAAGATACGCAGTATTTT.

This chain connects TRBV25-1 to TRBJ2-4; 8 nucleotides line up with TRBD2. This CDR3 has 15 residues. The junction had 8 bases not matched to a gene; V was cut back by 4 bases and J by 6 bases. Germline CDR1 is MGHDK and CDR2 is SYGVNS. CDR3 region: CASSGGGRPPNIQYF. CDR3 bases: TGTGCCAGCAGTGGCGGCGGGAGGCCCCCAAACATTCAGTACTTC.

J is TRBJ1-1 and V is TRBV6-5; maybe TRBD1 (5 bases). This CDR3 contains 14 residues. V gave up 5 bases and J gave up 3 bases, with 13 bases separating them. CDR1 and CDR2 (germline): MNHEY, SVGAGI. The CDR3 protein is CASSTLTGDTEAFF. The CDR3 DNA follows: TGTGCCAGCAGTACCCTAACAGGCGACACTGAAGCTTTCTTT.

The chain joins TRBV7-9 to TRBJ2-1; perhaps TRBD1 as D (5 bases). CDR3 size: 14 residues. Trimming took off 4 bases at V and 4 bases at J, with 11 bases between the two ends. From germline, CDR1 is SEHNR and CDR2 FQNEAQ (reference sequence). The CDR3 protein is CASSSTVGYNEQFF. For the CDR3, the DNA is TGTGCCAGCAGCTCGACAGTGGGGTACAATGAGCAGTTCTTC.

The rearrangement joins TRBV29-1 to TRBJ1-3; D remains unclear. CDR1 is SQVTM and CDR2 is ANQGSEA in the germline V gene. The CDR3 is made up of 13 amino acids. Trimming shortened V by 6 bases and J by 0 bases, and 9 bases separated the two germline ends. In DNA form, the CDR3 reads TGCAGCGTGAGCCATTCCTCTGGAAACACCATATATTTT. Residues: CSVSHSSGNTIYF.

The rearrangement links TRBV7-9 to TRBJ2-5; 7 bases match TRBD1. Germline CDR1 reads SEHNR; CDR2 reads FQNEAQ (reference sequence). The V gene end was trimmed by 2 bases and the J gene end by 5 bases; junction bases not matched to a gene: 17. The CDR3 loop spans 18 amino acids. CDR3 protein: CASSLPSYTEDRAETQYF. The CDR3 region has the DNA TGTGCCAGCAGCTTACCATCCTACACCGAAGACAGGGCGGAGACCCAGTACTTC.